The 14 T cell receptor beta chains listed next were all sequenced from one sample in a study of regulatory T cells in long-lasting Graves disease. For TCR beta, libraries came from iRepertoire HTBI primers and Arm-PCR of CDR3 regions. TCRdb analysed the multiplex PCR reads with MiXCR anew, one entry per CDR3 protein. This table holds about 540,000 distinct CDR3 sequences, approximately 15% found once. The time point is: newly diagnosed GD, antithyroid drugs for less than 3 months. PBMC-derived RNA was used for the TCR library. The data also belong to a second study, concerning T cells in Graves' hyperthyroidism and ophthalmopathy.

The specimen comprised peripheral blood mononuclear cells (PBMCs), sampled at new diagnosis, from a patient treated with antithyroid drugs. The receptors here all came from a man aged 25 to 40 with Graves disease.

This clonotype appeared a single time. The gene calls are TRBV2 and TRBJ2-3; 10 bases map to TRBD1. The CDR3 has 13 residues. Trimming at V came to 6 bases and at J to 9 bases, leaving 6 bases not matched to a gene. Germline CDR1 SNHLY, CDR2 FYNNEI. The CDR3 DNA sequence: TGTGCCAGCAGGGCTTTGACAGGGGGCACGCAGTATTTT. Amino acid sequence: CASRALTGGTQYF.

This clonotype was picked up a small number of times. This chain joins TRBV5-5 and TRBJ2-4; 11 nucleotides line up with TRBD2. The germline V gene encodes CDR1 SGHKS and CDR2 YYEKEE (reference sequence). J lost 8 bases, V lost 3 bases, and 13 bases had no gene match. The CDR3 sequence is 17 residues long. CDR3 nucleotides: TGTGCCAGCAGCTCGAATATACTAGCGGGAGATATGGACATTCAGTACTTC. Its protein product is CASSSNILAGDMDIQYF.

The gene calls are TRBV25-1 and TRBJ2-3; D unclear. V shed 7 bases and J shed 0 bases, with 8 bases lying between them. This CDR3 is built from 13 residues. CDR1 is MGHDK, CDR2 SYGVNS, per germline. The CDR3 loop reads CASKIESTDTQYF. CDR3 bases: TGTGCCAGCAAAATTGAAAGCACAGATACGCAGTATTTT. The full variable domain, completed using reference TRBV25-1 and TRBJ2-3, is EADIYQTPRYLVIGTGKKITLECSQTMGHDKMYWYQQDPGMELHLIHYSYGVNSTEKGDLSSESTVSRIRTEHFPLTLESARPSHTSQYLCASKIESTDTQYFGPGTRLTVL.

This clonotype was found many times. The genes are TRBV6-5 and TRBJ2-7, with 9 bases identical to TRBD1. The trim removed 4 bases at V and 1 base at J, leaving 2 bases unmatched. The CDR3 runs 14 residues. The germline V gene encodes CDR1 MNHEY and CDR2 SVGAGI. In DNA form, the CDR3 reads TGTGCCAGCAGTTGGGACAGGGAGTCCTACGAGCAGTACTTC. It codes for CASSWDRESYEQYF.

This clonotype was found many times. The rearrangement uses TRBV2 and TRBJ1-5; D ambiguous. Trimming removed 3 bases at V and 5 bases at J, with 11 bases between. The CDR3 length is 14 residues. CDR1 SNHLY and CDR2 FYNNEI come from the germline V gene. CDR3 loop: CASSDGGPYQPQHF. The DNA of the CDR3 is TGTGCCAGCAGTGACGGCGGACCTTATCAGCCCCAGCATTTT.

A few counts support this clonotype. The rearrangement joins TRBV6-1 to TRBJ2-2; 11 nucleotides line up with TRBD2. Trimming at V came to 8 bases and at J to 0 bases, leaving 11 bases not matched to a gene. The V gene's germline CDR1 is MNHNS and CDR2 SASEGT. The CDR3 has 18 amino acids. CDR3 sequence (DNA): TGTGCCAGCGGATATGGACTAGCGGGCGCTGCGAACACCGGGGAGCTGTTTTTT. It encodes CASGYGLAGAANTGELFF.

This clonotype was recorded once. A read error may be the cause here, since a much bigger clone is one base away. The genes are TRBV29-1 and TRBJ2-7; no reliable D call. The V gene lost 0 bases and the J gene lost 6 bases, with 9 bases spanning the gap. The CDR3 runs to 12 residues. Germline CDR1 SQVTM, CDR2 ANQGSEA. The CDR3 protein is CSVEDRASEQYF. The CDR3, as DNA: TGCAGCGTTGAAGATCGGGCTAGCGAGCAGTACTTC.

This clonotype was counted a few times. The V gene is TRBV30, the J gene TRBJ2-3, with D maybe TRBD2 (7 bases). V was cut by 3 bases and J by 2 bases, with 12 bases left in between. Germline CDR1 is GTSNPN and CDR2 is SVGIG (reference sequence). The CDR3 contains 14 residues. The CDR3 is CAWRGGGATDTQYF. In DNA, the CDR3 is TGTGCCTGGAGGGGGGGGGGGGCCACAGATACGCAGTATTTT.

The chain joins TRBV5-6 to TRBJ1-4; D may be TRBD1 (6 bases). V lost 4 bases and J lost 4, with 8 bases in between. The germline V gene encodes CDR1 SGHDT and CDR2 YYEEEE. This CDR3 spans 13 amino acids. DNA of the CDR3: TGTGCCAGCAGCCAGGGGATTAATGAAAAACTGTTTTTT. Translating it yields CASSQGINEKLFF.

In this sample, this clonotype turned up many times. The chain links TRBV6-1 to TRBJ1-1; possible D gene TRBD1, 6 bases. The last part of the DNA fits TRBJ1-6 better; the J call may be wrong. The CDR3 has 14 amino acids. CDR1 is MNHNS and CDR2 is SASEGT in the germline V gene. The CDR3 coding sequence is TGTGCCAGCAGTGATGGGGACACCGGTCGTCGCCTCCACTTT. Translating it yields CASSDGDTGRRLHF.

Many counts were recorded for this clonotype. J is TRBJ2-5 and V is TRBV20-1; 7 nucleotides agree with TRBD2. There are 11 residues in the CDR3. The germline CDR1 and CDR2 sequences are DFQATT and SNEGSKA (reference sequence). The junction had 2 bases not matched to a gene; V was cut back by 7 bases and J by 3 bases. DNA for the CDR3: TGCAGTGTCGCGGGGGAAGAGACCCAGTACTTC. Translation gives CSVAGEETQYF.

The V gene is TRBV29-1, the J gene TRBJ2-2, with 10 bases matching TRBD2. Germline V CDR1 and CDR2: SQVTM, ANQGSEA. This CDR3 has 15 residues. Trimming at V came to 6 bases and at J to 1 base, leaving 5 bases not matched to a gene. The DNA for the CDR3 is TGCAGCGTCGAGACTAGCGGGCAGAACACCGGGGAGCTGTTTTTT. Translating it yields CSVETSGQNTGELFF.

The CDR3 loop reads CASSYSPGQGSTDTQYF. The CDR3 DNA reads TGTGCCAGCAGTTACTCTCCGGGACAGGGGAGCACAGATACGCAGTATTTT. This chain joins TRBV6-5 and TRBJ2-3; TRBD1 matches 10 bases. V lost 0 bases, J lost 0 bases, and 3 bases stayed unmatched. CDR1 and CDR2 (germline): MNHEY, SVGAGI. The CDR3 has 17 amino acids.

This chain links TRBV6-5 with TRBJ1-5; D not resolved. The ends were cut back, 2 bases at V and 9 bases at J, with 11 bases in the middle. Per the germline V gene, CDR1 is MNHEY and CDR2 is SVGAGI. CDR3 length: 13 residues. The CDR3 here is CASSYTIPGPQHF. The CDR3 nucleotides read TGTGCCAGCAGTTACACGATCCCCGGGCCCCAGCATTTT.